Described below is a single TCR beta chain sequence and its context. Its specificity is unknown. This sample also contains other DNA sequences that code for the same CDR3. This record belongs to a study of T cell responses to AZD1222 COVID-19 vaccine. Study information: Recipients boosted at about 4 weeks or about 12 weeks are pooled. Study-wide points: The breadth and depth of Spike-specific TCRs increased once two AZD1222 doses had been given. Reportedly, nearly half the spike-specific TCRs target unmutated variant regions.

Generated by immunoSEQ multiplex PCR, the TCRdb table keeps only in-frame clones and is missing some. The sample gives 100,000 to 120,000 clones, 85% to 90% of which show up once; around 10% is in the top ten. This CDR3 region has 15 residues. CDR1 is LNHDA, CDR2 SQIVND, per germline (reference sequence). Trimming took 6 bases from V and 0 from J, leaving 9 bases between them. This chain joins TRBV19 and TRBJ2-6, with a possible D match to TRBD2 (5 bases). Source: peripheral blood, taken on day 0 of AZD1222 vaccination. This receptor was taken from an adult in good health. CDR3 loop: CASRTGSSGANVLTF. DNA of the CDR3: TGTGCCAGTAGGACGGGAAGCTCTGGGGCCAACGTCCTGACTTTC.